This TCR beta chain was recorded in a study of PD-1 and CTLA-4 blockade in melanoma (dated by TCRdb to the early 2020s). Regarding the study in general: The study compared how PD-1 blockade and CTLA-4 blockade affected the melanoma-reactive CD8 T cell response in patients with melanoma.

Library preparation used the immunoSEQ multiplex PCR assay. TCRdb holds this immuneACCESS table with in-frame rearrangements only. Some clones are missing; in checked studies, unresolved V genes explain under half, and the rest has no known cause. This sample lists tens of thousands of clones; approximately 90% were detected once. The ten top clones hold over 6.5% of the sample. This clone was counted between two and nine times. This receptor's antigen is unknown. No base qualities exist here, and no much larger clone lies one base off it. Via the germline V gene (reference sequence), CDR1 is MNHEY and CDR2 SMNVEV. The germline V end is reduced by 5 bases and the J end by 2 bases; junction bases left unmatched: 5. From the cysteine up to the phenylalanine, the CDR3 has a length of 14 residues. The retained sequence is limited to the CDR3, 42 bases, with the frame set at the first base.

The source was CD8+ T cells from peripheral blood, collected from a patient given anti-PD-1 treatment. The receptor was isolated from a human donor with melanoma. The chain is encoded by TRBV27 joined to TRBJ1-2; 7 junctional bases match TRBD1. The DNA sequence reads TGTGCCAGCAGTCCCCAGGGGGGGAACTATGGCTACACCTTC. This gives the protein CASSPQGGNYGYTF.